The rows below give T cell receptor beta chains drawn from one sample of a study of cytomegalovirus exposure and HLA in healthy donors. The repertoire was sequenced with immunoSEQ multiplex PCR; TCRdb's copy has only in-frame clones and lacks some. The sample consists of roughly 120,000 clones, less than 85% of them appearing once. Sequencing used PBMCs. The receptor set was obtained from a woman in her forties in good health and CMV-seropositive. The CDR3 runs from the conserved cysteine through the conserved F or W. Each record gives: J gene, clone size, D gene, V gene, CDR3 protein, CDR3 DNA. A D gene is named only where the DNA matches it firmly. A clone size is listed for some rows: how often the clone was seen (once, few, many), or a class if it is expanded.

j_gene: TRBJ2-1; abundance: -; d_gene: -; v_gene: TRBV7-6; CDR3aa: CASSLGSLYYNEQFF; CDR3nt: TGTGCCAGCAGCTTAGGGTCTCTCTACTACAATGAGCAGTTCTTC
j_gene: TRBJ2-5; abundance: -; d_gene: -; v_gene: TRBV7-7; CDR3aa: CASSRSGALETQYF; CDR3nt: TGTGCCAGCAGCCGTTCGGGAGCCCTGGAGACCCAGTACTTC
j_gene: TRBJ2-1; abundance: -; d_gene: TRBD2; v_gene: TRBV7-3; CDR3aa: CASSRNGGGRRSYNEQFF; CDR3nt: TGTGCCAGCAGCCGCAATGGAGGCGGGAGGCGGTCCTACAATGAGCAGTTCTTC
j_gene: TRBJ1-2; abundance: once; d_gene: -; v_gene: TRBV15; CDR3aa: CATSRGPGQYGYTF; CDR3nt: TGTGCCACCAGCAGAGGACCAGGACAATATGGCTACACCTTC
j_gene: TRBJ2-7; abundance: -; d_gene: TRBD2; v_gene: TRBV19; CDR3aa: CASSTRSGRSSYEQYF; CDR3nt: TGTGCCAGTAGTACGCGTAGCGGGAGAAGCTCCTACGAGCAGTACTTC
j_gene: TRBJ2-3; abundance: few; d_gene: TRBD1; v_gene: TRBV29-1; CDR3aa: CSALTGAPTDTQYF; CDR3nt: TGCAGCGCTCTGACAGGGGCGCCCACAGATACGCAGTATTTT
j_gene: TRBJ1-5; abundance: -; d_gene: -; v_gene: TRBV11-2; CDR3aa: CASSLGQNQPQHF; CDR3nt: TGTGCCAGCAGCTTAGGACAAAATCAGCCCCAGCATTTT
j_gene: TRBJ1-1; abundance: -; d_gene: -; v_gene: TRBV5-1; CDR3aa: CASSLGDGYTEAFF; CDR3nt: TGCGCCAGCAGCCTAGGGGATGGTTACACTGAAGCTTTCTTT
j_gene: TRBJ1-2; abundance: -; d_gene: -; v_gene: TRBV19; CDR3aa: CASSDALLYGYTF; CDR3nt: TGTGCCAGTAGTGATGCCCTACTCTATGGCTACACCTTC
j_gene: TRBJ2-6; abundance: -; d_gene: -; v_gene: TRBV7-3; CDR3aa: CASGGEGRANVLTF; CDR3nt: TGTGCCAGCGGCGGGGAAGGTAGGGCCAACGTCCTGACTTTC
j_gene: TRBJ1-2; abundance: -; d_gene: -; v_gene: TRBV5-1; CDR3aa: CASSFDGIYGYTF; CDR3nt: TGCGCCAGCAGCTTCGACGGGATCTATGGCTACACCTTC
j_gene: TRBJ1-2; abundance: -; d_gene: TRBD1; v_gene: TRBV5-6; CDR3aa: CASSPQGGGGGYTF; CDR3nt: TGTGCCAGCAGCCCACAAGGAGGGGGCGGTGGCTACACCTTC
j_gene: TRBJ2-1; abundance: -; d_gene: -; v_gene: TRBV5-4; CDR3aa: CASSLDRFNEQFF; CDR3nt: TGTGCCAGCAGCTTGGACAGGTTCAATGAGCAGTTCTTC
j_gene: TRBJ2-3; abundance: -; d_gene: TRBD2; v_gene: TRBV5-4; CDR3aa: CASSSLKALAGGPGTQYF; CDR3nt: TGTGCCAGCAGCTCCCTAAAAGCACTAGCGGGAGGGCCTGGTACGCAGTATTTT
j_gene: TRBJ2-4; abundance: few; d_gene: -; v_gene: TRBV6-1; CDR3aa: CASSEQGIAKNIQYF; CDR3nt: TGTGCCAGCAGTGAGCAGGGGATAGCCAAAAACATTCAGTACTTC
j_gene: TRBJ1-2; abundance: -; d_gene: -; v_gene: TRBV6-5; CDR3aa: CASSSSGYGYTF; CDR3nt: TGTGCCAGCAGTTCGTCAGGCTATGGCTACACCTTC
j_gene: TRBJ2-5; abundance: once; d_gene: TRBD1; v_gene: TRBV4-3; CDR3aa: CASSQDQNRGEAQYF; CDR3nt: TGCGCCAGCAGCCAAGATCAAAACAGGGGGGAGGCCCAGTACTTC